The 18 T cell receptor beta chains listed next were all sequenced from one sample in a study of PD-1 blockade in classical Hodgkin lymphoma (dated by TCRdb to 2018 to 2021). According to the study, the label for this sample's time point signals: cycle 4 day 1 (C4D1), after less than 7 weeks of nivolumab. Every trial patient had relapsed following autologous stem cell transplantation, and prior brentuximab vedotin exposure was what differed among cohorts A, B and C. CD8+ T cells were purified from thawed PBMCs by magnetic negative selection with a Miltenyi CD8+ T cell isolation kit. To prepare the library, the immunoSEQ multiplex PCR assay was applied. The source is immuneACCESS, and TCRdb retained only in-frame sequences with V and J called. Part of the clones is not carried over; for the studies checked, unresolved V genes explain less than half of this, and the remainder is unexplained. The sample has 11,000 or so clones on record, approximately 84% of them singletons. 30% to 45% of the sample rests with the top ten.

Sequencing was performed on CD8+ T cells from blood, taken before the fourth cycle of nivolumab. These receptors originate from a human donor with classical Hodgkin lymphoma. The donor label of this sample is uncertain.

The chain recombines TRBV19 with TRBJ2-4, with TRBD1 as a possible D gene (5 bases). V lost 7 bases and J 7 bases, leaving 11 bases between the germline ends. This CDR3 region has 12 residues. The germline gives CDR1 LNHDA, CDR2 SQIVND (reference sequence). The CDR3 region is CASIGAGNIQYF. The CDR3 nucleotides are TGTGCCAGTATAGGGGCAGGGAACATTCAGTACTTC.

The rearrangement links TRBV5-6 to TRBJ2-5; 7 bases are shared with TRBD1. With V trimmed by 2 bases and J by 3 bases, 10 bases remained unmatched. From germline, CDR1 is SGHDT and CDR2 YYEEEE. This CDR3 has 16 residues. This chain's CDR3 is CASSFYEDRWEETQYF. DNA for the CDR3: TGTGCCAGCAGCTTTTACGAGGACAGGTGGGAAGAGACCCAGTACTTC. The full variable domain, with the rest looked up from reference TRBV5-6 and TRBJ2-5, is DAGVTQSPTHLIKTRGQQVTLRCSPKSGHDTVSWYQQALGQGPQFIFQYYEEEERQRGNFPDRFSGHQFPNYSSELNVNALLLGDSALYLCASSFYEDRWEETQYFGPGTRLLVL.

The CDR3 protein is CASSTPSSGRPTDTQYF. The DNA of the CDR3 is TGTGCCAGCAGCACCCCAAGTAGCGGGAGGCCCACAGATACGCAGTATTTT. This chain links TRBV9 with TRBJ2-3; 10 bases are a match to TRBD2. This CDR3 comprises 17 residues. Germline-derived CDR1 and CDR2 are SGDLS and YYNGEE. The ends lost 4 bases at V and 2 bases at J; junction bases unmatched: 10.

The chain uses TRBV7-9 and TRBJ2-1; TRBD2 matches at 10 bases. CDR3 length: 16 amino acids. Germline CDR1 and CDR2: SEHNR and FQNEAQ (reference sequence). The V and J ends lost 0 bases and 7 bases, in that order; junction bases with no gene match: 6. In nucleotides, the CDR3 is TGTGCCAGCAGCTTAGCCCTAGCGGGAGCTCGGAATGAGCAGTTCTTC. Residues: CASSLALAGARNEQFF.

V gene TRBV2 combines with J gene TRBJ1-2, with no clear D. Germline V gene lookup returns CDR1 SNHLY and CDR2 FYNNEI. With 6 bases removed from V and 5 bases from J, the gap between germline ends came to 22 bases. The CDR3 is 16 amino acids. DNA for the CDR3: TGTGCCAGCAGGCCCGACGTGGAACATCCAGTTTATGGCTACACCTTC. Translation gives CASRPDVEHPVYGYTF.

This chain uses TRBV6-4 with TRBJ2-2; 8 nucleotides match TRBD1. This CDR3 comprises 15 residues. CDR1 is MRHNA and CDR2 is SNTAGT in the germline V gene. The junction had 4 bases not matched to a gene; V was cut back by 6 bases and J by 1 base. The CDR3 sequence is CASRPTGGNTGELFF. CDR3 DNA sequence: TGTGCCAGCAGACCTACAGGGGGGAACACCGGGGAGCTGTTTTTT.

This chain joins TRBV27 and TRBJ2-7, with D unresolved. V lost 5 bases to trimming and J lost 2 bases, with 13 bases between them. Germline V gene data show CDR1 as MNHEY and CDR2 as SMNVEV (reference sequence). This CDR3 comprises 14 residues. The CDR3 DNA reads as TGTGCCAGCAGTCCAATGGACCGGACCTACGAGCAGTACTTC. This translates into CASSPMDRTYEQYF.

The J gene is TRBJ2-7, the V gene TRBV28; D possibly corresponds to TRBD1 (5 bases). Trimming cost V 1 base and J 0 bases, with 10 bases left between them. Germline lookup yields CDR1 MDHEN and CDR2 SYDVKM. The CDR3 sequence is 15 residues long. The CDR3 spells CASSLSAGRSYEQYF. CDR3 coding DNA: TGTGCCAGCAGTTTATCGGCAGGGCGCTCCTACGAGCAGTACTTC.

The chain employs TRBV23-1 and TRBJ2-5; D is uncertain. TRBV23-1 is sorted into the ORF group, with uncertain function. The CDR3 contains 17 residues. Trimming took off 3 bases at V and 2 bases at J, with 19 bases between the two ends. The CDR3 spells CASSHSEDGLVQETQYF. CDR3 in DNA: TGCGCCAGCAGTCATTCTGAGGACGGTCTCGTACAAGAGACCCAGTACTTC.

In nucleotides, the CDR3 is TGCGCCAGCAGCCGGATGGACGCCGAGCTAGTCTATGGCTACACCTTC. This codes for CASSRMDAELVYGYTF. V is TRBV4-3 and J is TRBJ1-2, with unresolved D. The CDR3 loop spans 16 amino acids. V lost 4 bases to trimming and J lost 4 bases, with 19 bases between them. The V gene's germline CDR1 is LGHNA and CDR2 YSLEER.

This sequence joins TRBV5-5 and TRBJ2-7; no firm D call. This CDR3 region has 15 residues. Trimming took off 0 bases at V and 0 bases at J, with 10 bases between the two ends. Germline-derived CDR1 and CDR2 are SGHKS and YYEKEE (reference sequence). In DNA form, the CDR3 reads TGTGCCAGCAGCTTGGCTCAGCTGAGCTCCTACGAGCAGTACTTC. This sequence encodes CASSLAQLSSYEQYF.

This clone was recorded once. The chain links TRBV6-4 to TRBJ2-2; D may be TRBD1 (5 bases). Germline CDR1 is MRHNA and CDR2 is SNTAGT. V gave up 5 bases and J gave up 5 bases, with 12 bases separating them. This CDR3 comprises 14 residues. As DNA, the CDR3 is TGTGCCAGCAGTAACACAGGTTCGACCGGGGAGCTGTTTTTT. Amino acids: CASSNTGSTGELFF.

The chain uses TRBV13 and TRBJ1-2, with D possibly TRBD1 on 6 matching bases. Trimming cost V 2 bases and J 1 base, with 8 bases left between them. CDR1 is PRHDT and CDR2 is FYEKMQ in the germline V gene (reference sequence). The CDR3 consists of 14 residues. Written as DNA, the CDR3 is TGTGCCAGCAGCTTACGGACAGATAACTATGGCTACACCTTC. This encodes CASSLRTDNYGYTF.

The gene calls are TRBV7-8 and TRBJ1-4; possible D gene TRBD1, 5 bases. Trimming stripped 3 bases from V and 11 bases from J, with 25 bases between. In germline, CDR1 is SGHVS, CDR2 FQNEAQ. The CDR3 consists of 17 residues. The CDR3 coding sequence is TGTGCCAGCAGCTTTAATCAGGGCTCTTGGGAGATGGATAAACTGTTTTTT. It yields the protein CASSFNQGSWEMDKLFF.

The CDR3 reads CASSMAGGPGDTQYF. CDR3 nucleotides: TGTGCCAGCAGTATGGCGGGAGGGCCGGGAGATACGCAGTATTTT. This chain links TRBV9 with TRBJ2-3; 9 bases map to TRBD2. Germline CDR1 and CDR2: SGDLS and YYNGEE. V was clipped by 5 bases and J by 5 bases; unmatched bases: 9. The CDR3 extends over 15 amino acids.

This chain joins TRBV28 and TRBJ2-1; D not resolved. Trimming took off 5 bases at V and 6 bases at J, with 17 bases between the two ends. The germline gives CDR1 MDHEN, CDR2 SYDVKM. This CDR3 has 15 amino acids. The CDR3: CASSPLDLPSNEQFF. DNA of the CDR3: TGTGCCAGCAGTCCCCTCGACCTTCCTAGCAATGAGCAGTTCTTC.

The V and J genes are TRBV4-1 and TRBJ2-7; a weak D match, TRBD2 (5 bases). Germline V gene lookup returns CDR1 MGHRA and CDR2 YSYEKL. CDR3 size: 15 residues. The ends were cut back, 5 bases at V and 3 bases at J, with 17 bases in the middle. In nucleotides, the CDR3 is TGCGCCAGCAGCACCGTTGACCCCGGACTCTACGAGCAGTACTTC. Protein: CASSTVDPGLYEQYF.

The chain recombines TRBV6-6 with TRBJ2-7, with a weak D call TRBD2 (5 bases). V lost 6 bases, J lost 2 bases, and 20 bases lay in between. The CDR3 loop spans 16 amino acids. Germline CDR1 and CDR2: MNHNY and SVGAGI (reference sequence). CDR3 in DNA: TGTGCCAGCAGCCACCCTACCGTGGGAGCAGCCTACGAGCAGTACTTC. Residues: CASSHPTVGAAYEQYF.